Shown below are 26 T cell receptor beta chains from a single sample sequenced in a study of blood T cells in healthy people across ages (dated by TCRdb to the mid-2010s). Library preparation was by 5' RACE. Instrument used: Illumina HiSeq 2500. A second PCR of roughly 7 to 12 cycles was run with a J-beta primer mix and a sample-barcoded 5' primer. The raw public reads went through TCRdb reprocessing: fastp at Q25, MiXCR clone calling, in-frame beta chains kept. Rows with one shared CDR3 protein collapse into an entry with the most common genes and DNA. The sample table holds about a million distinct CDR3 sequences, of which approximately 38% were seen once. Less than 15% of the sample lies in the top ten. The specimen was blood. These receptors were collected from a man aged 18-30 years in good health.

This chain links TRBV6-2 or TRBV6-3 with TRBJ1-5; D might be TRBD1 (5 bases). Germline V gene sequence: CDR1 MNHEY, CDR2 SVGEGT. V was trimmed by 0 bases and J by 10 bases, leaving 19 bases between them. This CDR3 has 16 residues. CDR3 in amino acids: CASSYSGRGPLIPQHF. The CDR3 DNA reads as TGTGCCAGCAGTTACTCGGGAAGGGGTCCCCTGATTCCCCAGCATTTT.

This sequence joins TRBV9 and TRBJ2-5, with a weak D call TRBD2 (5 bases). The V gene's germline CDR1 is SGDLS and CDR2 YYNGEE. The germline V and J ends were trimmed by 4 bases and 11 bases, with 24 bases remaining between them. The CDR3 spans 15 residues. Here the CDR3 reads CASSTMDWDLDEQYF. Written as DNA, the CDR3 is TGTGCCAGCAGCACCATGGACTGGGATTTGGATGAGCAGTACTTC.

This clonotype was seen a handful of times. The chain joins TRBV12-5 to TRBJ2-1; 7 bases map to TRBD1. The CDR3 length is 11 residues. Germline V gene lookup returns CDR1 LGHNT and CDR2 FRNRAP. J was trimmed by 15 bases and V by 5 bases; bases with no gene match: 7. This chain's CDR3 is CASGATGERFF. CDR3 bases: TGTGCTAGTGGTGCTACAGGGGAAAGGTTCTTC.

This clonotype was seen only a few times. This sequence joins TRBV10-2 and TRBJ2-5; 9 nucleotides align to TRBD1. J gave up 11 bases and V 11 bases, and 21 bases lay outside the gene matches. The CDR3 is 15 amino acids. Germline assignment: CDR1 WSHSY and CDR2 SAAADI. The CDR3 here is CASQGARSNLDEQYF. CDR3 nucleotide sequence: TGCGCCTCACAGGGGGCGCGGTCCAACTTGGATGAGCAGTACTTC.

In this sample, this clonotype turned up a few times. The gene calls are TRBV9 and TRBJ1-2; 7 bases align to TRBD1. The CDR3 sequence is 12 residues long. CDR1 SGDLS and CDR2 YYNGEE come from the germline V gene. The trim removed 4 bases at V and 7 bases at J, leaving 4 bases unmatched. The CDR3 loop reads CASSPQGGGYTF. CDR3 in DNA: TGTGCCAGCAGCCCGCAGGGGGGTGGCTACACCTTC.

The V call is TRBV9, the J call TRBJ1-2, with TRBD1 matching over 7 bases. The CDR3 sequence is 14 residues long. Trimming took 3 bases from V and 7 from J; bases not matched to a gene: 9. Germline V CDR1 and CDR2: SGDLS, YYNGEE. CDR3 protein: CASSGSDRASGYTF. CDR3 DNA: TGTGCCAGCAGCGGCTCAGACAGGGCAAGTGGCTACACCTTC.

The J gene is TRBJ2-2, the V gene TRBV20-1; 9 bases align to TRBD1. With 4 bases clipped from V and 8 bases from J, the junction kept 14 bases outside the gene matches. CDR3 size: 16 residues. The germline CDR1 and CDR2 sequences are DFQATT and SNEGSKA (reference sequence). The CDR3, as DNA: TGCAGTGCTACCCCCGGGACAGGGCGCCTCTCTGGGGAGCTGTTTTTT. It translates to CSATPGTGRLSGELFF.

J is TRBJ1-1 and V is TRBV6-5; D perhaps matches TRBD1 (6 bases). V lost 2 bases and J lost 1, with 23 bases in between. The length of the CDR3 is 19 residues. Germline V lookup: CDR1 MNHEY, CDR2 SVGAGI. The CDR3 nucleotides read TGTGCCAGCAGTTACGGGGCCTACAGGGTGGTTAAGGAGAACACTGAAGCTTTCTTT. Translating it yields CASSYGAYRVVKENTEAFF.

Note on this clonotype: At one of its ends the junction is not consistent with the germline gene, which may arise from a read error. This chain connects TRBV3-1 to TRBJ2-1; D is unresolved. This CDR3 contains 15 residues. From germline, CDR1 is LGHDT and CDR2 YNNKEL (reference sequence). The CDR3 sequence: CARSRDTSSYNEQFF. CDR3 nucleotide sequence: TGTGCCCGCAGCCGAGACACGAGCTCCTACAATGAGCAGTTCTTC.

This clonotype has a handful of counts. The V call is TRBV5-1, the J call TRBJ2-7, with a tentative D call TRBD2 (5 bases). Germline V gene sequence: CDR1 SGHRS, CDR2 YFSETQ. The CDR3 extends over 14 amino acids. V shed 3 bases and J shed 3 bases, with 13 bases lying between them. CDR3 DNA: TGCGCCAGCAGCTCGGGATTCAATCTCTACGAGCAGTACTTC. Translation: CASSSGFNLYEQYF. The full variable domain, completed using reference TRBV5-1 and TRBJ2-7, is KAGVTQTPRYLIKTRGQQVTLSCSPISGHRSVSWYQQTPGQGLQFLFEYFSETQRNKGNFPGRFSGRQFSNSRSEMNVSTLELGDSALYLCASSSGFNLYEQYFGPGTRLTVT.

This chain links TRBV11-3 with TRBJ2-3; D is unclear. With 5 bases removed from V and 0 bases from J, the gap between germline ends came to 21 bases. The CDR3 has 18 residues. In germline, CDR1 is SGHNT, CDR2 YENEEA. CDR3 DNA: TGTGCCAGCAGCAACCATTATGGTGGAGCGCGGAGCACAGATACGCAGTATTTT. Translation: CASSNHYGGARSTDTQYF. The entire variable domain, with the rest obtained from reference TRBV11-3 and TRBJ2-3, is as follows: EAGVVQSPRYKIIEKKQPVAFWCNPISGHNTLYWYLQNLGQGPELLIRYENEEAVDDSQLPKDRFSAERLKGVDSTLKIQPAELGDSAVYLCASSNHYGGARSTDTQYFGPGTRLTVL.

There are a few counts of this clonotype. This chain links TRBV4-1 with TRBJ2-5, with D possibly matching TRBD2 (7 bases). This CDR3 region has 19 residues. Trimming shortened V by 0 bases and J by 2 bases, and 22 bases separated the two germline ends. Germline-derived CDR1 and CDR2 are MGHRA and YSYEKL. DNA of the CDR3: TGCGCCAGCAGCCAAGACCATTTGTGGGGGGGGGCATGGCAAGAGACCCAGTACTTC. The encoded protein is CASSQDHLWGGAWQETQYF.

This chain connects TRBV14 to TRBJ2-3, with 7 positions matching TRBD1. The CDR3 spans 16 residues. The V and J ends lost 0 bases and 4 bases, in that order; junction bases with no gene match: 7. CDR1 is SGHDN, CDR2 FVKESK, per germline. The CDR3 DNA sequence: TGTGCCAGCAGCCAAGATAAGCAGGGGGAAGCAGATACGCAGTATTTT. Protein: CASSQDKQGEADTQYF. Full variable domain (remainder filled in from reference TRBV14 and TRBJ2-3): EAGVTQFPSHSVIEKGQTVTLRCDPISGHDNLYWYRRVMGKEIKFLLHFVKESKQDESGMPNNRFLAERTGGTYSTLKVQPAELEDSGVYFCASSQDKQGEADTQYFGPGTRLTVL.

The chain uses TRBV6-6 and TRBJ1-5; D is ambiguous. Between the trimmed V and J ends, which lost 7 bases and 3 bases, there was a span of 16 bases. The germline V gene has CDR1 MNHNY and CDR2 SVGAGI (reference sequence). CDR3 length equals 15 residues. CDR3 DNA sequence: TGTGCCAGCATCGACACGCCAGTCCTCAATCAGCCCCAGCATTTT. Translating it yields CASIDTPVLNQPQHF.

V gene TRBV4-1 combines with J gene TRBJ1-2; D remains unclear. Between the trimmed V and J ends, which lost 0 bases and 3 bases, there was a span of 14 bases. This CDR3 has 16 amino acids. Germline CDR1 and CDR2: MGHRA and YSYEKL. The CDR3 DNA is TGCGCCAGCAGCCAAGATGTACGGAGGAGGGACTATGGCTACACCTTC. Protein: CASSQDVRRRDYGYTF.

This chain uses TRBV6-5 with TRBJ2-7, with D possibly TRBD1 on 6 matching bases. V lost 5 bases and J lost 7, with 18 bases in between. Germline V gene lookup returns CDR1 MNHEY and CDR2 SVGAGI. This CDR3 has 14 residues. Written as DNA, the CDR3 is TGTGCCAGCAGTCCCAGTACAGGGAACAATGAGCAGTACTTC. Protein product: CASSPSTGNNEQYF.

The V call is TRBV13, the J call TRBJ1-4, with 8 nucleotides matching TRBD1. There are 14 residues in the CDR3. Germline CDR1 reads PRHDT; CDR2 reads FYEKMQ (reference sequence). V gave up 4 bases and J gave up 12 bases; unmatched junction bases: 10. In DNA form, the CDR3 reads TGTGCCAGCAGCTCCGGGACAGGACGTGAGGAACTGTTTTTT. It translates to CASSSGTGREELFF.

The chain links TRBV20-1 to TRBJ2-3, with a possible D match to TRBD1 (6 bases). Germline CDR1 is DFQATT and CDR2 is SNEGSKA (reference sequence). The CDR3 runs to 16 residues. V gave up 4 bases and J gave up 4 bases, with 21 bases separating them. The CDR3 loop is CSATYPGAGIPDTQYF. The CDR3 DNA reads TGCAGTGCTACCTATCCAGGGGCCGGGATCCCAGATACGCAGTATTTT.

There are a few counts of this clonotype. V usage is TRBV2 and J usage is TRBJ1-5, with 8 bases lining up with TRBD1. This CDR3 is 16 amino acids long. The V segment lost 5 bases and the J segment 0 bases; nucleotides outside the gene matches: 6. Germline V lookup: CDR1 SNHLY, CDR2 FYNNEI. CDR3 nucleotides: TGTGCCAGCAGTTCACAGGGGGGAGTTAGCAATCAGCCCCAGCATTTT. Amino acids: CASSSQGGVSNQPQHF. The whole variable domain, remainder taken from reference TRBV2 and TRBJ1-5, is EPEVTQTPSHQVTQMGQEVILRCVPISNHLYFYWYRQILGQKVEFLVSFYNNEISEKSEIFDDQFSVERPDGSNFTLKIRSTKLEDSAMYFCASSSQGGVSNQPQHFGDGTRLSIL.

The rearrangement joins TRBV14 to TRBJ2-5; no reliable D call. The CDR3 length is 20 residues. The germline V gene has CDR1 SGHDN and CDR2 FVKESK. V lost 1 base to trimming and J lost 2 bases, with 26 bases between them. CDR3 DNA sequence: TGTGCCAGCAGCCAAGGTGGAATTAGCTATCGCCTAACAACACAAGAGACCCAGTACTTC. This codes for CASSQGGISYRLTTQETQYF.

The chain is built from TRBV15 and TRBJ2-1; 8 nucleotides line up with TRBD2. This CDR3 has 14 amino acids. The V gene end was trimmed by 3 bases and the J gene end by 7 bases; junction bases not matched to a gene: 5. Germline loops: CDR1 LNHNV, CDR2 YYDKDF (reference sequence). In nucleotides, the CDR3 is TGTGCCACCAGCAGTCGGGGGGGCCTAAATGAGCAGTTCTTC. Amino acid sequence: CATSSRGGLNEQFF. The full variable domain, rest sourced from reference TRBV15 and TRBJ2-1, is DAMVIQNPRYQVTQFGKPVTLSCSQTLNHNVMYWYQQKSSQAPKLLFHYYDKDFNNEADTPDNFQSRRPNTSFCFLDIRSPGLGDTAMYLCATSSRGGLNEQFFGPGTRLTVL.

The V gene is TRBV5-1, the J gene TRBJ2-3, with 12 bases that match TRBD1. Losses at the gene ends were 3 bases for V and 4 bases for J; bases not matched to a gene: 6. CDR1 and CDR2 from the germline V gene are SGHRS and YFSETQ. The CDR3 spans 16 residues. The CDR3 sequence is CASSSPGTGGPDTQYF. CDR3 coding DNA: TGCGCCAGCAGCTCCCCCGGGACAGGGGGCCCAGATACGCAGTATTTT.

This clonotype showed up many times. J is TRBJ2-1 and V is TRBV7-9, with D hard to call. V gave up 1 base and J gave up 5 bases, with 3 bases separating them. The CDR3 has 12 amino acids. Germline CDR1 reads SEHNR; CDR2 reads FQNEAQ (reference sequence). CDR3 loop: CASSLDDNEQFF. The DNA for the CDR3 is TGTGCCAGCAGCTTAGACGACAATGAGCAGTTCTTC.

The rearrangement joins TRBV10-3 to TRBJ2-7, with 10 bases aligning to TRBD1. This CDR3 spans 15 amino acids. The V segment lost 10 bases and the J segment 0 bases; nucleotides outside the gene matches: 9. The germline gives CDR1 ENHRY, CDR2 SYGVKD. The CDR3 nucleotides are TGTGCCACTTTGACCGGGACAGGGGCCTCCTACGAGCAGTACTTC. This codes for CATLTGTGASYEQYF.

The chain uses TRBV4-3 and TRBJ1-1; perhaps TRBD1 as D (6 bases). CDR1 is LGHNA, CDR2 YSLEER, per germline. The CDR3 extends over 14 amino acids. The V end was cut by 2 bases, the J end by 5 bases, with 12 bases between. The CDR3 loop is CASSQRRGETEAFF. The CDR3 nucleotides read TGCGCCAGCAGCCAACGCAGGGGTGAGACTGAAGCTTTCTTT.

On this clonotype itself: The junction departs from germline at one end; a sequencing error may be responsible. The chain has TRBV20-1 and TRBJ2-3, with D perhaps matching TRBD2 (6 bases). The length of the CDR3 is 17 residues. Germline CDR1 and CDR2: DFQATT and SNEGSKA (reference sequence). Written as DNA, the CDR3 is TGCAGTACTAGAGTTTCGGCGGCGTGGCGGGGCGCAGATACGCAGTATTTT. Translation: CSTRVSAAWRGADTQYF.